This T cell receptor (beta chain) was recorded in a study of cytomegalovirus exposure and HLA in healthy donors. The study ran its PCR with 60 Vbeta and 13 Jbeta primers. Measured with immunoSEQ multiplex PCR; TCRdb has only the in-frame clones, and not every one. The sample shows 150,000 to 200,000 clones, roughly three quarters of them seen only once. V lost 0 bases to trimming and J lost 7 bases, with 7 bases between them. CDR1 is MNHNS and CDR2 is SASEGT in the germline V gene. The CDR3 is 14 amino acids. General observations from the study: From TCR beta sequences, most subjects' HLA-A and HLA-B alleles were reportedly predicted accurately. Among TCR beta chains, those listed as cytomegalovirus-associated numbered about 160.

Healthy donors of bone marrow made up the group. Notes on this clone: What it recognizes is unknown.

What was sequenced was PBMCs. The clonotype comes from a woman in her fifties or sixties in good health and CMV-seronegative. This sequence joins TRBV6-1 and TRBJ1-6; no clear D. The CDR3 DNA follows: TGTGCCAGCAGTGAAGCGAGATTGAATTCACCCCTCCACTTT. Translation gives CASSEARLNSPLHF.